These 24 T cell receptor beta chains share one sample of origin, sequenced in a study of T cell repertoires in cytomegalovirus infection. Each CDR3 protein is one row after TCRdb ran MiXCR on the reads. Among 310,000 or so distinct CDR3 sequences listed, 15% to 20% were seen once. Sequencing was performed on PBMCs. The origin of the receptors is a human donor in good health (CMV status not recorded). Some clones in this sample may be carry-over from other donors' samples.

This clonotype has just a few counts. The rearrangement joins TRBV4-1 to TRBJ2-7; D is ambiguous. The CDR3 is 14 amino acids. V was pared by 1 base and J by 6 bases, with 13 bases between. Germline V CDR1 and CDR2: MGHRA, YSYEKL. The CDR3 loop reads CASSQGEWRGEQYF. In nucleotides, the CDR3 is TGCGCCAGCAGCCAAGGTGAGTGGCGAGGCGAGCAGTACTTC.

This clonotype was detected many times. The rearrangement uses TRBV7-2 and TRBJ1-6, with D perhaps TRBD1 (6 bases). Trimming took off 5 bases at V and 7 bases at J, with 21 bases between the two ends. Germline V gene sequence: CDR1 SGHTA, CDR2 FQGNSA. The length of the CDR3 is 17 residues. The DNA for the CDR3 is TGTGCCAGCAGCAAGGACCCCGGGGGCCAAATCAATTCACCCCTCCACTTT. It encodes CASSKDPGGQINSPLHF.

This clonotype was seen a few times. V usage is TRBV5-1 and J usage is TRBJ2-3; D is perhaps TRBD2 (5 bases). Germline V gene data show CDR1 as SGHRS and CDR2 as YFSETQ. The CDR3 is made up of 14 amino acids. V shed 1 base and J shed 4 bases, with 10 bases lying between them. Here the CDR3 reads CASSLTQEADTQYF. CDR3 in DNA: TGCGCCAGCAGCTTGACTCAGGAGGCAGATACGCAGTATTTT. The complete variable domain, with remaining parts taken from reference TRBV5-1 and TRBJ2-3, reads KAGVTQTPRYLIKTRGQQVTLSCSPISGHRSVSWYQQTPGQGLQFLFEYFSETQRNKGNFPGRFSGRQFSNSRSEMNVSTLELGDSALYLCASSLTQEADTQYFGPGTRLTVL.

This clonotype has at least ten counts. DNA of the CDR3: TGTGCCAGCAGTTTAATGGCGGGGGGGCGGTGGGAGCAGTACTTC. Protein sequence: CASSLMAGGRWEQYF. This sequence joins TRBV28 and TRBJ2-7; 9 bases are a match to TRBD2. CDR1 is MDHEN, CDR2 SYDVKM, per germline. The CDR3 loop spans 15 amino acids. Losses at the gene ends were 2 bases for V and 7 bases for J; bases not matched to a gene: 9.

To note about this clonotype: A clone one base away is much larger, so this may be a read error. The gene calls are TRBV7-3 and TRBJ1-5; possible D gene TRBD1, 5 bases. The germline CDR1 and CDR2 sequences are SGHTA and FQGTGA. The CDR3 length is 13 residues. The CDR3 sequence is CTSSLNGGQPQHF. CDR3 DNA: TGTACCAGCAGCTTAAATGGGGGTCAGCCCCAGCATTTT.

This clonotype was recorded many times. V and J are TRBV7-2 and TRBJ2-1, with 7 bases fitting TRBD1. This CDR3 region has 15 residues. The V and J ends lost 3 bases and 5 bases, in that order; junction bases with no gene match: 7. Germline CDR1 is SGHTA and CDR2 is FQGNSA. In DNA form, the CDR3 reads TGTGCCAGCAGCTTCGACGCCGGGACAGACAATGAGCAGTTCTTC. Its translation: CASSFDAGTDNEQFF.

This clonotype was counted only a few times. The chain has TRBV28 and TRBJ2-6; D might be TRBD1 (5 bases). This CDR3 is built from 13 residues. Per the germline V gene, CDR1 is MDHEN and CDR2 is SYDVKM. V lost 8 bases to trimming and J lost 2 bases, with 7 bases between them. Written as DNA, the CDR3 is TGTGCCAGCGGGGCAGCTGGGGCCAACGTCCTGACTTTC. Translated: CASGAAGANVLTF.

Ten or more counts support this clonotype. V usage is TRBV6-4 and J usage is TRBJ1-5, with D possibly being TRBD1 (6 bases). The CDR3 has 13 amino acids. Germline V gene sequence: CDR1 MRHNA, CDR2 SNTAGT. V lost 6 bases and J 5 bases, leaving 11 bases between the germline ends. The CDR3 sequence is CASSRTVDQPQHF. The CDR3 DNA reads as TGTGCCAGCAGCCGGACAGTCGATCAGCCCCAGCATTTT.

This clonotype was seen at least ten times. This chain links TRBV25-1 with TRBJ1-4; 7 bases are shared with TRBD1. V shed 6 bases, J shed 0 bases, and the junction held 10 bases outside the gene matches. The V gene's germline CDR1 is MGHDK and CDR2 SYGVNS. CDR3 length equals 17 residues. The CDR3 sequence is CASRKGTALATNEKLFF. DNA of the CDR3: TGTGCCAGCAGGAAAGGGACAGCCCTTGCAACTAATGAAAAACTGTTTTTT.

The rearrangement joins TRBV2 to TRBJ2-1; D uncertain. CDR1 SNHLY and CDR2 FYNNEI come from the germline V gene. V was trimmed by 3 bases and J by 8 bases, leaving 14 bases between them. CDR3 length equals 14 residues. CDR3 protein: CASSDGQAADEQFF. In nucleotides, the CDR3 is TGTGCCAGCAGTGACGGGCAGGCAGCCGATGAGCAGTTCTTC.

This chain joins TRBV3-1 and TRBJ2-1; D unresolved. Trimming took off 1 base at V and 11 bases at J, with 9 bases between the two ends. CDR1 LGHDT and CDR2 YNNKEL come from the germline V gene (reference sequence). There are 12 residues in the CDR3. The CDR3 spells CASSQATVKQFF. As DNA, the CDR3 is TGTGCCAGCAGCCAAGCTACGGTAAAGCAGTTCTTC.

This clonotype has a handful of counts. The chain links TRBV7-2 to TRBJ1-4; D unresolved. Germline V CDR1 and CDR2: SGHTA, FQGNSA. CDR3 length equals 13 residues. The germline V and J ends were trimmed by 5 bases and 2 bases, with 6 bases remaining between them. The CDR3 nucleotides read TGTGCCAGCAGCCAGAGTACTAATGAAAAACTGTTTTTT. Its translation is CASSQSTNEKLFF.

The sample holds many counts of this clonotype. The chain has TRBV6-5 and TRBJ2-3; TRBD1 aligns across 10 bases. Germline CDR1 MNHEY, CDR2 SVGAGI. The CDR3 consists of 15 residues. V gave up 11 bases and J gave up 3 bases; unmatched junction bases: 11. CDR3 loop: CAASRQGAWTDTQYF. In DNA, the CDR3 is TGTGCCGCCTCGAGACAGGGGGCATGGACAGATACGCAGTATTTT.

This clonotype was observed at least ten times. The chain recombines TRBV6-5 with TRBJ1-1, with no clear D. The CDR3 loop spans 14 amino acids. Trimming cost V 2 bases and J 5 bases, with 12 bases left between them. Germline CDR1 reads MNHEY; CDR2 reads SVGAGI. CDR3 residues: CASSYPGRRTEAFF. The CDR3 bases are TGTGCCAGCAGTTACCCCGGACGGAGGACTGAAGCTTTCTTT.

This clonotype was seen a handful of times. The chain employs TRBV6-5 and TRBJ1-1; D uncertain. Trimming left V 5 bases short and J 7 bases short, with 20 bases between. This CDR3 is 15 amino acids long. Germline assignment: CDR1 MNHEY and CDR2 SVGAGI. The CDR3 coding sequence is TGTGCCAGCAGTCCCGGACCTACGTTCCCTCGTGAAGCTTTCTTT. It translates to CASSPGPTFPREAFF.

DNA for the CDR3: TGCAGTGCTACGGGGGAAGATGGCTACACCTTC. Translating it yields CSATGEDGYTF. This chain links TRBV20-1 with TRBJ1-2, with D perhaps TRBD1 (5 bases). This CDR3 contains 11 residues. The germline V gene encodes CDR1 DFQATT and CDR2 SNEGSKA (reference sequence). V was clipped by 4 bases and J by 6 bases, with 9 bases between them.

This sequence joins TRBV25-1 and TRBJ1-6, with TRBD1 matching 8 bases. Germline values: CDR1 MGHDK, CDR2 SYGVNS. CDR3 length: 14 residues. The ends lost 7 bases at V and 6 bases at J; junction bases unmatched: 5. CDR3 DNA: TGTGCCAGCAATAAAGACAGGGGTAATTCACCCCTCCACTTT. Protein product: CASNKDRGNSPLHF. Drawing the rest from reference TRBV25-1 and TRBJ1-6, the complete variable domain is EADIYQTPRYLVIGTGKKITLECSQTMGHDKMYWYQQDPGMELHLIHYSYGVNSTEKGDLSSESTVSRIRTEHFPLTLESARPSHTSQYLCASNKDRGNSPLHFGNGTRLTVT.

With regard to this clonotype: One end of the junction does not line up with germline, which may come from a read error. The rearrangement links TRBV6-8 to TRBJ1-3; D gene ambiguous. The CDR3 runs to 18 residues. Germline-derived CDR1 and CDR2 are MNHGY and SAAAGT. As DNA, the CDR3 is TGTGCCAGCAGTTACTCGATAGCGCAAGCACACTCTGGAAGCACCATATATTTT. This encodes CASSYSIAQAHSGSTIYF.

CDR3 nucleotide sequence: TGTGCCAGCAGTTTAACCCCTGGGTCTGACTTCGCGTTCTCACCCCTCCACTTT. It is translated as CASSLTPGSDFAFSPLHF. The V and J genes are TRBV28 and TRBJ1-6; D is unresolved. V was cut by 2 bases and J by 10 bases, with 24 bases left in between. Germline CDR1 MDHEN, CDR2 SYDVKM. CDR3 length: 18 residues.

The sample holds one count of this clonotype. This chain connects TRBV24-1 to TRBJ2-2; the D call may be TRBD1 or TRBD2 (7 bases each). Trimming shortened V by 1 base and J by 2 bases, and 13 bases separated the two germline ends. The CDR3 has 17 residues. The V gene's germline CDR1 is KGHDR and CDR2 SFDVKD. The CDR3 coding sequence is TGTGCCACCAGTGATTTAGGGGGGGACAGAAACACCGGGGAGCTGTTTTTT. Translation gives CATSDLGGDRNTGELFF.

This clonotype was seen repeatedly, ten times or more. This chain joins TRBV7-2 and TRBJ2-7; perhaps TRBD2 as D (7 bases). This CDR3 comprises 14 residues. V shed 8 bases and J shed 3 bases, with 17 bases lying between them. Germline V gene lookup returns CDR1 SGHTA and CDR2 FQGNSA. CDR3 loop: CASGSGGAIYEQYF. In DNA form, the CDR3 reads TGTGCCAGCGGATCGGGGGGCGCTATCTACGAGCAGTACTTC.

This clonotype was picked up a small number of times. The J gene is TRBJ2-7, the V gene TRBV20-1; 9 bases are a match to TRBD1. The germline gives CDR1 DFQATT, CDR2 SNEGSKA (reference sequence). This CDR3 spans 16 amino acids. V lost 0 bases, J lost 5 bases, and 11 bases stayed unmatched. CDR3 bases: TGCAGTGCTAGAGAATTTGGACAGGGGAGGGCCAACGAGCAGTACTTC. It codes for CSAREFGQGRANEQYF.

The J gene is TRBJ1-4, the V gene TRBV4-1; D is uncertain. Deletions cut 0 bases from V and 7 bases from J, with 12 bases between. The CDR3 spans 15 residues. Germline CDR1 reads MGHRA; CDR2 reads YSYEKL. The CDR3, as DNA: TGCGCCAGCAGCCAAGATCCGGGTTTTCGTGAAAAACTGTTTTTT. The encoded protein is CASSQDPGFREKLFF.

This clonotype has a handful of counts. The rearrangement uses TRBV7-6 and TRBJ2-3, with TRBD1 matching 7 bases. From germline, CDR1 is SGHVS and CDR2 FNYEAQ. V shed 5 bases, J shed 5 bases, and the junction held 7 bases outside the gene matches. The CDR3 has 14 amino acids. The CDR3 protein is CASSPTTGEDTQYF. CDR3 sequence (DNA): TGTGCCAGCAGCCCAACTACAGGGGAAGATACGCAGTATTTT.